This TCR beta chain is from a study of blood T cell repertoires in COVID-19. It was during active infection that Seattle patients were enrolled and then longitudinally followed. Trimming cost V 4 bases and J 3 bases, with 4 bases left between them. The germline gives CDR1 SGHNT, CDR2 YYREEE (reference sequence). The CDR3 has 12 amino acids. Libraries were prepared by immunoSEQ multiplex PCR; TCRdb keeps only in-frame clonotypes and omits some of them. The sample lists some 400,000 clones; about 90% were seen once. The table lists this clone with a few counts. Input material: peripheral blood. The TCR was taken from a woman aged 25-40 years with COVID-19, enrolled during active disease. The chain employs TRBV5-4 and TRBJ2-2; D ambiguous. The DNA of the CDR3 is TGTGCCAGCAGCGACTACACCGGGGAGCTGTTTTTT. Protein: CASSDYTGELFF. Using reference TRBV5-4 and TRBJ2-2 for the parts outside the CDR3, the full variable domain is ETGVTQSPTHLIKTRGQQVTLRCSSQSGHNTVSWYQQALGQGPQFIFQYYREEENGRGNFPPRFSGLQFPNYSSELNVNALELDDSALYLCASSDYTGELFFGEGSRLTVL.